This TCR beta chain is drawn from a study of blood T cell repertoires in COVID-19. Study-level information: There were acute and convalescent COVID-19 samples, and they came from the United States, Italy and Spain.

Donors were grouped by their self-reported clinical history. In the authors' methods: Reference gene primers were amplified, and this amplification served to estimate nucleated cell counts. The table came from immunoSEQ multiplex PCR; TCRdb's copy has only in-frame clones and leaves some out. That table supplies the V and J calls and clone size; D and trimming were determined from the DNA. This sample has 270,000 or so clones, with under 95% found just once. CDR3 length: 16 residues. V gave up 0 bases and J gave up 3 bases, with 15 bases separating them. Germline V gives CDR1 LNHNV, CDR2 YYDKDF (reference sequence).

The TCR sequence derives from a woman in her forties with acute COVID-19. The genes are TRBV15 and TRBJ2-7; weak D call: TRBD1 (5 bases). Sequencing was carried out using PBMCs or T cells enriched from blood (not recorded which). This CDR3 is CATSRDLGSRVYEQYF. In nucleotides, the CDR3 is TGTGCCACCAGCAGAGATCTGGGTAGCAGGGTCTACGAGCAGTACTTC.